This T cell receptor beta chain comes out of a study of blood T cell repertoires in COVID-19. About the study: Sources were T cells, B-cell-depleted T cells, or PBMCs; the material itself was cDNA or gDNA.

Original data processing: Counts of nucleated cells, estimated from reference gene primer amplification, were obtained. Sequencing was performed with immunoSEQ multiplex PCR; in TCRdb, only in-frame clones are kept and a portion is missing. From that table come the V and J calls and clone size; the DNA was used to work out D and trimming. The repertoire consists of 130,000 or so clones, with 85% to 90% occurring once and the leading ten covering 2% to 3%. Germline lookup yields CDR1 SEHNR and CDR2 FQNEAQ (reference sequence). V lost 2 bases and J 9 bases, leaving 14 bases between the germline ends. The CDR3 length is 15 residues.

This receptor was taken from a man between 50 and 59 years old with active COVID-19. The chain uses TRBV7-9 and TRBJ1-6; possible D gene TRBD1, 6 bases. Sequencing input: peripheral blood. The CDR3 reads CASSLMGHGGSPLHF. The DNA of the CDR3 is TGTGCCAGCAGCTTAATGGGACATGGGGGTTCACCCCTCCACTTT.